This T cell receptor beta chain was identified during a study of regulatory T cells in long-lasting Graves disease. General study results and limits: The TCR repertoire of persistent Graves' patients was less diverse than that of newly diagnosed ones.

Arm-PCR of CDR3 regions and iRepertoire HTBI primers were the basis on which TCR beta libraries were built. TCRdb re-called the multiplex PCR reads through MiXCR, storing one row per CDR3 protein. The repertoire includes a few hundred thousand distinct CDR3 sequences, 22% of them detected once, and over 10% sits in the top ten. This clonotype was observed a few times. The target antigen is unknown. The sample's time point: persistent/refractory GD, antithyroid drugs over 5 years with positive TRAb. The TCR library was made from RNA that had been extracted from PBMCs in TRIzol. Patients of an endocrinology department in Xi'an, China, were included. V shed 4 bases and J 4 bases; nucleotides not matched to a gene: 4. There are 14 residues in the CDR3. Germline V lookup: CDR1 SGHRS, CDR2 YFSETQ.

The source of this sequence is a female donor with Graves disease. V is TRBV5-1 and J is TRBJ1-5, with 8 bases identical to TRBD1. The sequenced sample was peripheral blood mononuclear cells (PBMCs), obtained when the disease was refractory, from a patient treated with antithyroid drugs. CDR3 region: CASSLTGENQPQHF. The CDR3 coding sequence is TGCGCCAGCAGCCTGACAGGGGAGAATCAGCCCCAGCATTTT.